Many counts were recorded for the clone carrying this TCR beta chain. Its antigen is as yet unknown. This CDR3 has 13 residues. Per the germline V gene, CDR1 is LNHNV and CDR2 is YYDKDF (reference sequence). V lost 1 base and J lost 8, with 11 bases in between. Purified naive CD4+ T cells were depleted of CD25+ Tregs. General study points: Tumor-infiltrating Treg TCR alpha and beta sequences overlapped most with tumor naive CD4+ T cells, then blood naive. The TCR gene usage of tumor memory CD4+ T cells clustered together with blood and lymph node memory CD4+ cells and with lymph node naive CD4+ cells.

Semi-nested PCR with Nested Universal Primer A followed constant-region reverse priming of full-length variable regions. A single record per CDR3 protein comes from TCRdb applying MiXCR to the 5' RACE reads. Altogether about 54,000 distinct CDR3 sequences are present, about a sixth being singletons, with the ten largest covering approximately 2.5%. This clonotype originated in a female donor with breast cancer. The chain is built from TRBV15 and TRBJ1-2; no definite D call. The sequencing input was naive CD4+ T cells sorted from blood. Subset of the sample: naive CD4+ T cells, CD4+CD45RA+CD25-. In DNA form, the CDR3 reads TGTGCCACCAGCAGAGGTAGTAGAGAGGGCTACACCTTC. This translates into CATSRGSREGYTF.